The sequence of this T cell receptor beta chain was determined in a study of blood T cell repertoires in COVID-19. For the study at large: The United States, Italy and Spain supplied acute and convalescent COVID-19 samples. The analysed material was cDNA or gDNA that came from T cells, B-cell-depleted T cells, or PBMCs.

Per the study methods: The authors estimated nucleated cell counts from reference gene primer amplification. Assay: immunoSEQ multiplex PCR; the TCRdb copy retains only in-frame clones and omits some. V, J and clone size are taken as reported in that table, and D and trimming were inferred from the DNA itself. The sample contains about 270,000 clones, around 90% of which appear only once. The specimen was peripheral blood. The TCR originated in a man aged 50 or older with acute or convalescent COVID-19.

CDR3 region: CAWIRDSYTGELFF. CDR3 sequence (DNA): TGTGCCTGGATTCGGGACAGCTACACCGGGGAGCTGTTTTTT. The chain has TRBV30 and TRBJ2-2; TRBD1 aligns across 7 bases. After removal of 4 bases from V and 3 bases from J, the junction contained 5 bases not matched to a gene. Germline lookup yields CDR1 GTSNPN and CDR2 SVGIG (reference sequence). This CDR3 has 14 amino acids.